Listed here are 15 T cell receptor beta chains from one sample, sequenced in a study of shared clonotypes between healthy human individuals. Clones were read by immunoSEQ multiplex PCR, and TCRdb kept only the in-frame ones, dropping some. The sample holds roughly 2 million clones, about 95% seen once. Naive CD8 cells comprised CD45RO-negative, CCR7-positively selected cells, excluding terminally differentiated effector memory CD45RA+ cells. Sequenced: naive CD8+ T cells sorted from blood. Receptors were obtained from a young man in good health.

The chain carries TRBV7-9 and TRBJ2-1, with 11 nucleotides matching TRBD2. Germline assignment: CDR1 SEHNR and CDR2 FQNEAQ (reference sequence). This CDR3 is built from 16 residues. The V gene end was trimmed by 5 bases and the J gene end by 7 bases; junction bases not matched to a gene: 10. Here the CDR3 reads CASSEPTSGSGNEQFF. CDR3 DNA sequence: TGTGCCAGCAGCGAGCCCACTAGCGGGAGTGGGAATGAGCAGTTCTTC.

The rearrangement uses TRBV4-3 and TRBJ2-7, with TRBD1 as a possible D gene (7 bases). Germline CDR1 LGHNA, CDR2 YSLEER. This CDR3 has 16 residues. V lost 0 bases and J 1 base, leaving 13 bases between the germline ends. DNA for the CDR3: TGCGCCAGCAGCCAAGATTGGGCAGGGGGGTCCTACGAGCAGTACTTC. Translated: CASSQDWAGGSYEQYF.

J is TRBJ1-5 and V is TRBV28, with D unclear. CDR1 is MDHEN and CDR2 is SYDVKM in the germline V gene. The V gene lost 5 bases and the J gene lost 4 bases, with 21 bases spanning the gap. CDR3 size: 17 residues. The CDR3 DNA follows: TGTGCCAGCAGTCAACGGTCTGGGATACCTTCAAATCAGCCCCAGCATTTT. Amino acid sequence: CASSQRSGIPSNQPQHF.

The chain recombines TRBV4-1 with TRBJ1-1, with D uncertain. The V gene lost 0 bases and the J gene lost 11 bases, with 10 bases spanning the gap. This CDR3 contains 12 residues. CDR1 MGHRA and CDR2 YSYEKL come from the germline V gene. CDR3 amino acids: CASSQDPEVAFF. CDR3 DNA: TGCGCCAGCAGCCAAGATCCCGAGGTGGCTTTCTTT.

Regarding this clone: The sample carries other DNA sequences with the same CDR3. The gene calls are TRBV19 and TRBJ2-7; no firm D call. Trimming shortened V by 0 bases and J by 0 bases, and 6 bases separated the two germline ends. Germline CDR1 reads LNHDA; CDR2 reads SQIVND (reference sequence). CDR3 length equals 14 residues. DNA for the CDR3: TGTGCCAGTAGTATAGAAACTTCCTCCTACGAGCAGTACTTC. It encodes CASSIETSSYEQYF.

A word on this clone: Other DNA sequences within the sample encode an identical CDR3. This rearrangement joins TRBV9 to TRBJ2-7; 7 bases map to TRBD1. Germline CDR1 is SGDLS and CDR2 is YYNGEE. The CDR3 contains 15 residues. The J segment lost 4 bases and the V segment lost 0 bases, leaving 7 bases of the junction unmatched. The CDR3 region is CASSVGPSGGYEQYF. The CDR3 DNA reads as TGTGCCAGCAGCGTAGGCCCCTCAGGGGGATACGAGCAGTACTTC.

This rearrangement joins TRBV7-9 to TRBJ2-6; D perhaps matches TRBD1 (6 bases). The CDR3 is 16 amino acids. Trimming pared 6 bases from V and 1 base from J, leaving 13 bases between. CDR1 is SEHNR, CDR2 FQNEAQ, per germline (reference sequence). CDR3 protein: CASSMETGSGANVLTF. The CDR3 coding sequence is TGTGCCAGCAGTATGGAAACAGGGTCTGGGGCCAACGTCCTGACTTTC.

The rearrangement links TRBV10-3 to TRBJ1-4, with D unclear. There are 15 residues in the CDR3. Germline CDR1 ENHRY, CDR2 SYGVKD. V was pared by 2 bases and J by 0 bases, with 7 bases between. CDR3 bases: TGTGCCATCAGTGAGGGTACTACAACTAATGAAAAACTGTTTTTT. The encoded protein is CAISEGTTTNEKLFF.

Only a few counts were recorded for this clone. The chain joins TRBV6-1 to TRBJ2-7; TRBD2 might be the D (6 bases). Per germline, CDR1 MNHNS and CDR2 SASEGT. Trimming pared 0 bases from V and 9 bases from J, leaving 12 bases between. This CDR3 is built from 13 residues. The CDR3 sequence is CASSEARGWRQYF. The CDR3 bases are TGTGCCAGCAGTGAAGCGCGGGGATGGCGGCAGTACTTC.

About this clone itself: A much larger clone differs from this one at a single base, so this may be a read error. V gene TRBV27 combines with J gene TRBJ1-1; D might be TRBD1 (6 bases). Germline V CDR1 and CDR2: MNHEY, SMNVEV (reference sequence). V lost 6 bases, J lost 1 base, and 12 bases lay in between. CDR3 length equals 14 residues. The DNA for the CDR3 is TGTGCCAGCAGCCCTGGACAGAAGAACACTGAAGCTTTCTTT. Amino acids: CASSPGQKNTEAFF.

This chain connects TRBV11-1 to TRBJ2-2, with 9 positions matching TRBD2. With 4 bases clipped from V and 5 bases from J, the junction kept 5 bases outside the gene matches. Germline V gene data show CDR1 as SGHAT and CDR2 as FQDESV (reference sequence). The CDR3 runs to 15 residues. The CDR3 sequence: CASSSVAGVTGELFF. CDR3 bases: TGTGCCAGCAGCTCCGTAGCGGGGGTTACCGGGGAGCTGTTTTTT.

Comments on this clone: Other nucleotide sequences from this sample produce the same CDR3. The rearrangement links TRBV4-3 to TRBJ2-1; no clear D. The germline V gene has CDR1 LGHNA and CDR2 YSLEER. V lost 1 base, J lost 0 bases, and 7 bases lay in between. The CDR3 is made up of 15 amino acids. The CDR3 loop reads CASSQVPSSYNEQFF. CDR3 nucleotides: TGCGCCAGCAGCCAAGTACCGAGCTCCTACAATGAGCAGTTCTTC.

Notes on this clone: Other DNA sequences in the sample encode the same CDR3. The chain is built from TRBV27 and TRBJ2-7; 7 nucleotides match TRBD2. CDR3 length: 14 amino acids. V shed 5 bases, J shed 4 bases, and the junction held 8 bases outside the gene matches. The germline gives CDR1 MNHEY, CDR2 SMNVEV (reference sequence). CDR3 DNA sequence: TGTGCCAGCAGTCCCCTCGGGGGAGGGTACGAGCAGTACTTC. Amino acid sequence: CASSPLGGGYEQYF.

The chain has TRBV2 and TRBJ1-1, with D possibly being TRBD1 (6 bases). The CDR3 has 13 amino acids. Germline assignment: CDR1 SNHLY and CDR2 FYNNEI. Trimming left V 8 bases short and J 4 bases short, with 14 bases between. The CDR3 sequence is CASEWTEGTEAFF. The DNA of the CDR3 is TGTGCCAGCGAGTGGACAGAAGGCACTGAAGCTTTCTTT.

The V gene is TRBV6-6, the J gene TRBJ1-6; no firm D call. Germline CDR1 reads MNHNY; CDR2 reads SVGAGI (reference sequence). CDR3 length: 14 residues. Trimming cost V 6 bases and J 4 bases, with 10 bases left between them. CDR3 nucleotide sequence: TGTGCCAGCAGCCCCCTAGCGTATAATTCACCCCTCCACTTT. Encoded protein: CASSPLAYNSPLHF.